A few counts support the clone carrying this TCR beta chain. What it binds is unknown. Per the germline V gene, CDR1 is DFQATT and CDR2 is SNEGSKA (reference sequence). With 7 bases clipped from V and 2 bases from J, the junction kept 5 bases outside the gene matches. The CDR3 loop spans 12 amino acids. This specimen belongs to a study of blood T cells in healthy people across ages. Study context: T cells yielded about one barcoded beta molecule per two cells through template switching. General study findings and limits: Diversity of TCR beta per million T cells declined in a roughly linear way with age. Any changes in expanded clonotypes were possibly confounded, as donor CMV status remained unknown.

Alongside a J-beta primer mix, a sample-barcoded 5' primer served in a second PCR lasting about 7 to 11 cycles. TCRdb itself ran the 5' RACE reads through MiXCR, one entry per CDR3 protein. Here the sample spans over 300,000 distinct CDR3 sequences, about 55% being singletons. This chain connects TRBV20-1 to TRBJ2-7, with 7 bases aligning to TRBD2. Sequenced sample: blood. This receptor was obtained from a man aged 55 to 69 in good health. The CDR3 here is CSVGRGTYEQYF. The CDR3 nucleotides are TGCAGTGTGGGGAGGGGAACCTACGAGCAGTACTTC.